This T cell receptor (beta chain) originates from a study of OX40 agonist ivuxolimab in advanced cancers. For the study at large: Every patient in dose escalation had hepatocellular carcinoma, melanoma, renal cell or head and neck cancer. Study-level results: Clonal expansion from baseline to week 6 occurred in both CD4+ and CD8+ T cells. In CD8+ T cells, expanded clones were on average more numerous than in CD4+.

Blood samples were obtained at baseline, cycle 4 day 1, and cycle 7 day 1. Notes on this clone: Antigen unknown.

Libraries were prepared by immunoSEQ multiplex PCR; TCRdb keeps only in-frame clonotypes and omits some of them. The sample yields approximately 38,000 clones, around 86% seen once. V was pared by 4 bases and J by 9 bases, with 12 bases of the junction left unmatched. Germline CDR1 and CDR2: SGHRS and YFSETQ. The CDR3 is made up of 15 amino acids. This sequence joins TRBV5-1 and TRBJ1-1, with TRBD1 identical over 10 bases. This TCR was sampled from an adult with an advanced solid tumor such as melanoma, head and neck, liver or kidney cancer. This specimen was CD4+ or CD8+ T cells sorted from blood, taken in a trial of the OX40 agonist ivuxolimab. The DNA for the CDR3 is TGCGCCAGCAGCGAAGCCGGGACAGGGGCCTCTAAAGCTTTCTTT. Translated, it gives CASSEAGTGASKAFF.